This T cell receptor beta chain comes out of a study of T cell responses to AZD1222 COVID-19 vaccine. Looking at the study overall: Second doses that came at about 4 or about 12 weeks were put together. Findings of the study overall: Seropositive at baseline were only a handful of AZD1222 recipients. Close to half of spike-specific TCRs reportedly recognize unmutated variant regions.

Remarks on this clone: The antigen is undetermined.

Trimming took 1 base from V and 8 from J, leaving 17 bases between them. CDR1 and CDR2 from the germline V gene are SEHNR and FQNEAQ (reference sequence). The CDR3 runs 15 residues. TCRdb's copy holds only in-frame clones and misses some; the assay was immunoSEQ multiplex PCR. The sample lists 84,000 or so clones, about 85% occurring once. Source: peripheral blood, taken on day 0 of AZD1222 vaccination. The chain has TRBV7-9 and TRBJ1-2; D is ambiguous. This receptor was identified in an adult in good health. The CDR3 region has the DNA TGTGCCAGCAGCTTAGAAGGCACCGGGTTGAGGGGCTACACCTTC. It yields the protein CASSLEGTGLRGYTF.